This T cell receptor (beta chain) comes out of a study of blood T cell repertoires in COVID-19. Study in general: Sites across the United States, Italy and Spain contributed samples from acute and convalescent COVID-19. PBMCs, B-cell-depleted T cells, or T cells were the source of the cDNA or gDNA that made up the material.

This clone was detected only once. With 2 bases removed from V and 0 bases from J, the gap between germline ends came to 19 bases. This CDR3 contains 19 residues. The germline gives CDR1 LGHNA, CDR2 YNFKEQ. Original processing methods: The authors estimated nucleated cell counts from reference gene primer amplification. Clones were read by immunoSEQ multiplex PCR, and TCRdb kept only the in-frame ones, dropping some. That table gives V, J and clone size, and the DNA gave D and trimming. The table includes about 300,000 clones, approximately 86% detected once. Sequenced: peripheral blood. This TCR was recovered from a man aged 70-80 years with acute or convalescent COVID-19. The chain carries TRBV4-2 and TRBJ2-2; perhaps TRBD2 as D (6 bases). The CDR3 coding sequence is TGTGCCAGCAGCCAAACGCTCTTCGGGAGAGGGGCGAACACCGGGGAGCTGTTTTTT. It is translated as CASSQTLFGRGANTGELFF.